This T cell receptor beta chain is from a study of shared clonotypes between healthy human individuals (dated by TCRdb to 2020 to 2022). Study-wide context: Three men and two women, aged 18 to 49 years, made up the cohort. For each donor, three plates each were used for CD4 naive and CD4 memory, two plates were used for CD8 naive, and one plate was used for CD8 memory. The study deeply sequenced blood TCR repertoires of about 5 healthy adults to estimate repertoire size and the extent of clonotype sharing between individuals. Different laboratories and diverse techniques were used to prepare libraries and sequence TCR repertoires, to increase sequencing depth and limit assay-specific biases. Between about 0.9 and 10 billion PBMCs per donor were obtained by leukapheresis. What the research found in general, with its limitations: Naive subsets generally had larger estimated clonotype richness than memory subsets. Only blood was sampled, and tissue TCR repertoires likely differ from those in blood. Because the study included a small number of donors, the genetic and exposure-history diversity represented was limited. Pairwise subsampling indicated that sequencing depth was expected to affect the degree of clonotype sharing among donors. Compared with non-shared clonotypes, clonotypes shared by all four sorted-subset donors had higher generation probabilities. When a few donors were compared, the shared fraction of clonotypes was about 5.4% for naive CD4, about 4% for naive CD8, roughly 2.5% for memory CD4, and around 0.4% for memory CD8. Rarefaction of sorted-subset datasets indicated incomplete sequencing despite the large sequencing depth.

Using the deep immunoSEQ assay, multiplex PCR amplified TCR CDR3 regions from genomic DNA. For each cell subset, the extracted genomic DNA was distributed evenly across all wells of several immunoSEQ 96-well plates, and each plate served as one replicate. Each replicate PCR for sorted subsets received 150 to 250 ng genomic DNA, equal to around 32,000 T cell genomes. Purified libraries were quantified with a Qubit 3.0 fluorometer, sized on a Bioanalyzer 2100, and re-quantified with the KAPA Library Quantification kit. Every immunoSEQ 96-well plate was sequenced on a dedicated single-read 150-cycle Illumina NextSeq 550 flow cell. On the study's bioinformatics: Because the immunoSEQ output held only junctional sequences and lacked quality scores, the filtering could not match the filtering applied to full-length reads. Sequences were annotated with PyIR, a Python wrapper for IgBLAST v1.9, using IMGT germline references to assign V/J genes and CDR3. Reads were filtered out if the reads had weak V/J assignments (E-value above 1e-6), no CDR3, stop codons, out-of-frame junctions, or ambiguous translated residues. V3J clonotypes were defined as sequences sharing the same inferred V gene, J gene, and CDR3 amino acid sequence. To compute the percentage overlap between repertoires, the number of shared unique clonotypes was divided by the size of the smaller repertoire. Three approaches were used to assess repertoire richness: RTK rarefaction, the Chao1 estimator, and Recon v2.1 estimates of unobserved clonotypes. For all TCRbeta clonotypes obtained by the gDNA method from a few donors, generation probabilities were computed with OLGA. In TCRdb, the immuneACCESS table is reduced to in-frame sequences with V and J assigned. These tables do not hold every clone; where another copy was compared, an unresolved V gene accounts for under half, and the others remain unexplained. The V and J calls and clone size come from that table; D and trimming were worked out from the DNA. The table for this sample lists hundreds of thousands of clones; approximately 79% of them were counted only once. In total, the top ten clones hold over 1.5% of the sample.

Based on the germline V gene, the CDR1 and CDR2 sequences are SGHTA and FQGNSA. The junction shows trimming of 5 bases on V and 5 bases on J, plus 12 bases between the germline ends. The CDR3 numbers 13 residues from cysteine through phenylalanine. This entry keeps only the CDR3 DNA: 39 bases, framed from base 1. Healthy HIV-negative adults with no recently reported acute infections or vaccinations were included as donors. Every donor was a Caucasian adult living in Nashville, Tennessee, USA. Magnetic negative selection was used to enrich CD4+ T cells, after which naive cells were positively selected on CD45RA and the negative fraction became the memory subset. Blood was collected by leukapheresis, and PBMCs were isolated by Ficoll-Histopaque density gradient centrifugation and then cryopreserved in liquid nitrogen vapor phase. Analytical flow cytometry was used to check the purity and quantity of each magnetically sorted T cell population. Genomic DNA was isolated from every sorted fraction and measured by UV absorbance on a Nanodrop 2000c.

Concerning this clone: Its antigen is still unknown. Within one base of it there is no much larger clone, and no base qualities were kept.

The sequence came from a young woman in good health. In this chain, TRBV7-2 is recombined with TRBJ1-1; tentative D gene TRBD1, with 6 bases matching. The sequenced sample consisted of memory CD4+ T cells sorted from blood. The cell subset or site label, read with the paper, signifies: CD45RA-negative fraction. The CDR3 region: CASSPTGRTEAFF. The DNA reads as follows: TGTGCCAGCAGCCCTACAGGGCGAACTGAAGCTTTCTTT.